The next 28 T cell receptor beta chains were all read from a single sample in a study of T cell clonotyping in hematopoietic cell transplantation. Profiled with immunoSEQ multiplex PCR; TCRdb holds only in-frame clones, not every one. The table shows around 11,000 clones, with about 88% occurring only once. Specimen: PBMCs, collected 100 days after allogeneic stem cell transplant. The receptors derive from a female patient between 60 and 69 years old who had an allogeneic stem cell transplant from an unrelated donor, so the T cells may come from the graft donor. Some clones in this sample may be carry-over from other donors' samples.

This rearrangement joins TRBV5-1 to TRBJ2-3, with D perhaps assigned TRBD1 or TRBD2 (5 bases each). The CDR3 runs to 15 residues. Germline V lookup: CDR1 SGHRS, CDR2 YFSETQ. V lost 4 bases and J 1 base, leaving 13 bases between the germline ends. DNA for the CDR3: TGCGCCAGCAGCCCCTCGGGGCCCCGCACAGATACGCAGTATTTT. Amino acid sequence: CASSPSGPRTDTQYF. Complete variable domain (other parts from reference TRBV5-1 and TRBJ2-3): KAGVTQTPRYLIKTRGQQVTLSCSPISGHRSVSWYQQTPGQGLQFLFEYFSETQRNKGNFPGRFSGRQFSNSRSEMNVSTLELGDSALYLCASSPSGPRTDTQYFGPGTRLTVL.

This clone was seen only once. The rearrangement joins TRBV20-1 to TRBJ2-7, with 7 bases that match TRBD1. The junction had 4 bases not matched to a gene; V was cut back by 5 bases and J by 6 bases. Germline V gene sequence: CDR1 DFQATT, CDR2 SNEGSKA (reference sequence). This CDR3 spans 11 amino acids. CDR3 sequence reads: CSAQTGIEQYF. The CDR3 DNA reads as TGCAGTGCTCAGACAGGGATCGAGCAGTACTTC.

V and J are TRBV5-5 and TRBJ2-7; 8 bases fit TRBD1. V gave up 2 bases and J gave up 0 bases; unmatched junction bases: 4. The CDR3 covers 15 residues. Germline CDR1 reads SGHKS; CDR2 reads YYEKEE (reference sequence). The CDR3 DNA follows: TGTGCCAGCAGCTTCGGCAGGGGGCACTCCTACGAGCAGTACTTC. Encoded protein: CASSFGRGHSYEQYF.

This clone has a single count. The chain joins TRBV7-8 to TRBJ2-7; D gene unclear. The V and J ends lost 3 bases and 2 bases respectively, with 14 bases between them. The CDR3 has 15 amino acids. Germline-derived CDR1 and CDR2 are SGHVS and FQNEAQ. DNA of the CDR3: TGTGCCAGCAGCTTGTGGCGAGTTGCGGCCTACGAGCAGTACTTC. Translation gives CASSLWRVAAYEQYF.

The J gene is TRBJ1-6, the V gene TRBV27; 10 bases align to TRBD1. Germline trimming cut 6 bases from V and 2 bases from J; bases unmatched to any gene: 4. The CDR3 has 16 residues. The germline V gene encodes CDR1 MNHEY and CDR2 SMNVEV (reference sequence). CDR3 protein: CASRGTGAAYNSPLHF. CDR3 nucleotide sequence: TGTGCCAGCAGAGGGACAGGGGCTGCCTATAATTCACCCCTCCACTTT.

This chain connects TRBV10-1 to TRBJ2-6; D ambiguous. The CDR3 has 18 amino acids. V lost 4 bases and J 5 bases, leaving 21 bases between the germline ends. The germline gives CDR1 WNHNN, CDR2 SYGVQD (reference sequence). DNA of the CDR3: TGCGCCAGCAGTGCGTCACGGATCGCACAAAGTCGGGCCAACGTCCTGACTTTC. Residues: CASSASRIAQSRANVLTF.

The genes are TRBV5-4 and TRBJ2-7; D remains unclear. The CDR3 is made up of 11 amino acids. V lost 4 bases, J lost 7 bases, and 9 bases lay in between. CDR1 SGHNT and CDR2 YYREEE come from the germline V gene (reference sequence). In DNA, the CDR3 is TGTGCCAGCAGCCGACAAGGGGAGCAGTACTTC. Protein: CASSRQGEQYF.

The gene calls are TRBV10-3 and TRBJ1-1; the D is unclear. Trimming pared 5 bases from V and 3 bases from J, leaving 10 bases between. CDR1 is ENHRY and CDR2 is SYGVKD in the germline V gene. This CDR3 contains 13 residues. The CDR3: CAISSRPDTEAFF. The DNA for the CDR3 is TGTGCCATCAGTTCCAGACCTGACACTGAAGCTTTCTTT.

CDR3: CASSLVRLFNTEAFF. The CDR3 nucleotides are TGTGCCAGCAGCTTAGTGAGGCTTTTTAACACTGAAGCTTTCTTT. The genes are TRBV7-9 and TRBJ1-1; D uncertain. Germline V gene data show CDR1 as SEHNR and CDR2 as FQNEAQ (reference sequence). V lost 1 base to trimming and J lost 2 bases, with 11 bases between them. The CDR3 runs to 15 residues.

This clone appeared once. The chain couples TRBV29-1 to TRBJ2-1, with 12 bases identical to TRBD2. Germline V gene sequence: CDR1 SQVTM, CDR2 ANQGSEA. V was pared by 0 bases and J by 4 bases, with 1 base of the junction left unmatched. CDR3 length: 15 amino acids. Here the CDR3 reads CSVEDGLAGYNEQFF. The CDR3 DNA reads as TGCAGCGTTGAAGACGGACTAGCGGGATACAATGAGCAGTTCTTC.

This chain links TRBV5-1 with TRBJ2-4; 9 bases line up with TRBD1. The V segment lost 4 bases and the J segment 7 bases; nucleotides outside the gene matches: 3. The CDR3 loop spans 13 amino acids. The V gene's germline CDR1 is SGHRS and CDR2 YFSETQ. CDR3 in amino acids: CASSVGQGNIQYF. The CDR3 nucleotides read TGCGCCAGCAGCGTTGGACAGGGGAACATTCAGTACTTC.

The CDR3 sequence is CASSSPLRVNTGELFF. The CDR3 bases are TGTGCCAGCAGCTCCCCATTGCGCGTGAACACCGGGGAGCTGTTTTTT. This chain uses TRBV9 with TRBJ2-2; D unresolved. The V gene's germline CDR1 is SGDLS and CDR2 YYNGEE. Trimming left V 4 bases short and J 1 base short, with 14 bases between. The CDR3 is made up of 16 amino acids.

This chain's CDR3 is CASSFFPPLDTQYF. The CDR3 region has the DNA TGTGCCAGCAGTTTTTTCCCCCCCCTGGATACGCAGTATTTT. The V and J genes are TRBV27 and TRBJ2-3; no clear D gene. Germline values: CDR1 MNHEY, CDR2 SMNVEV (reference sequence). This CDR3 is built from 14 residues. With 3 bases removed from V and 6 bases from J, the gap between germline ends came to 13 bases.

V is TRBV19 and J is TRBJ1-1; D call uncertain. Trimming took 1 base from V and 3 from J, leaving 6 bases between them. Germline loops: CDR1 LNHDA, CDR2 SQIVND (reference sequence). The CDR3 runs to 13 residues. CDR3 DNA: TGTGCCAGTAGTATAGCACAGTACACTGAAGCTTTCTTT. This encodes CASSIAQYTEAFF.

The chain combines TRBV29-1 with TRBJ2-5; perhaps TRBD2 as D (5 bases). The V and J ends lost 3 bases and 3 bases respectively, with 11 bases between them. CDR1 is SQVTM and CDR2 is ANQGSEA in the germline V gene. The CDR3 is made up of 13 amino acids. CDR3 region: CSVEVDWEETQYF. The CDR3 DNA reads TGCAGCGTTGAGGTGGACTGGGAAGAGACCCAGTACTTC.

This chain joins TRBV27 and TRBJ2-7; 7 bases are a match to TRBD1. Germline CDR1 is MNHEY and CDR2 is SMNVEV (reference sequence). The CDR3 has 15 amino acids. V lost 5 bases to trimming and J lost 3 bases; unmatched junction nucleotides: 10. DNA of the CDR3: TGTGCCAGCAGTATGAACAGGGGCGCGGGCTACGAGCAGTACTTC. Translated: CASSMNRGAGYEQYF.

The genes are TRBV11-3 and TRBJ2-5, with D possibly matching TRBD1 (5 bases). This CDR3 comprises 14 residues. The V gene lost 5 bases and the J gene lost 4 bases, with 14 bases spanning the gap. Germline-derived CDR1 and CDR2 are SGHNT and YENEEA. The CDR3 DNA follows: TGTGCCAGCAGCATGGGGCGGTCCTCAGAGACCCAGTACTTC. Its translation: CASSMGRSSETQYF.

The chain links TRBV19 to TRBJ1-1; D remains ambiguous. The CDR3 consists of 15 residues. Germline V CDR1 and CDR2: LNHDA, SQIVND (reference sequence). The V end lost 1 base, the J end lost 3 bases, and 12 bases lay between the germline ends. CDR3 bases: TGTGCCAGTAGTATAGGGTCCGGGATCCACACTGAAGCTTTCTTT. It is translated as CASSIGSGIHTEAFF. Variable domain in full (rest from reference TRBV19 and TRBJ1-1): DGGITQSPKYLFRKEGQNVTLSCEQNLNHDAMYWYRQDPGQGLRLIYYSQIVNDFQKGDIAEGYSVSREKKESFPLTVTSAQKNPTAFYLCASSIGSGIHTEAFFGQGTRLTVV.

As DNA, the CDR3 is TGTGCCAGCAGCTCCCCGGAGCGTAGCAATGAGCAGTTCTTC. Its protein product is CASSSPERSNEQFF. The V and J genes are TRBV27 and TRBJ2-1; unclear D gene. V was clipped by 6 bases and J by 6 bases, with 15 bases between them. The V gene's germline CDR1 is MNHEY and CDR2 SMNVEV (reference sequence). This CDR3 spans 14 amino acids.

The rearrangement uses TRBV7-8 and TRBJ1-4, with D maybe TRBD1 (5 bases). V was trimmed by 4 bases and J by 4 bases, leaving 13 bases between them. The CDR3 extends over 15 amino acids. Germline CDR1 and CDR2: SGHVS and FQNEAQ. The chain's CDR3 is CASSSPGGSNEKLFF. Written as DNA, the CDR3 is TGTGCCAGCAGCTCCCCCGGGGGGAGTAATGAAAAACTGTTTTTT.

The chain employs TRBV27 and TRBJ2-7, with 10 bases fitting TRBD2. This CDR3 is built from 17 residues. Per germline, CDR1 MNHEY and CDR2 SMNVEV (reference sequence). The trim removed 0 bases at V and 3 bases at J, leaving 8 bases unmatched. CDR3 protein: CASSLSGASGSFYEQYF. The CDR3 DNA is TGTGCCAGCAGTTTATCGGGGGCTAGCGGGAGCTTCTACGAGCAGTACTTC.

The rearrangement joins TRBV5-5 to TRBJ2-5; D remains ambiguous. The germline CDR1 and CDR2 sequences are SGHKS and YYEKEE (reference sequence). There are 13 residues in the CDR3. The V and J ends lost 0 bases and 3 bases respectively, with 6 bases between them. The DNA of the CDR3 is TGTGCCAGCAGCTTGGAAGCAGAAGAGACCCAGTACTTC. This sequence encodes CASSLEAEETQYF.

The J gene is TRBJ2-1, the V gene TRBV14; tentative D call: TRBD2 (5 bases). V was clipped by 0 bases and J by 12 bases, with 15 bases between them. The CDR3 consists of 14 residues. Germline V gives CDR1 SGHDN, CDR2 FVKESK. CDR3 in amino acids: CASSQDMRDSWQFF. For the CDR3, the DNA is TGTGCCAGCAGCCAAGATATGAGGGATTCATGGCAGTTCTTC.

This clone showed up just a few times. The chain carries TRBV4-3 and TRBJ2-5, with a weak D call TRBD2 (5 bases). V was clipped by 0 bases and J by 2 bases, with 16 bases between them. The CDR3 is 17 residues long. Germline V gene lookup returns CDR1 LGHNA and CDR2 YSLEER. This chain's CDR3 is CASSQDSRGPLQETQYF. In DNA, the CDR3 is TGCGCCAGCAGCCAAGATAGCAGAGGGCCCTTACAAGAGACCCAGTACTTC.

The chain combines TRBV10-3 with TRBJ1-5; D is uncertain. V lost 3 bases and J lost 4, with 4 bases in between. This CDR3 is 12 amino acids long. CDR1 is ENHRY and CDR2 is SYGVKD in the germline V gene. The CDR3 nucleotides are TGTGCCATCAGTGATGGTAATCAGCCCCAGCATTTT. Its translation is CAISDGNQPQHF.

The chain recombines TRBV11-2 with TRBJ2-5, with D tentatively TRBD1 (5 bases). Germline assignment: CDR1 SGHAT and CDR2 FQNNGV. Trimming shortened V by 5 bases and J by 2 bases, and 15 bases separated the two germline ends. This CDR3 comprises 15 residues. CDR3 sequence: CASSQADSFQETQYF. The DNA of the CDR3 is TGTGCCAGCAGCCAGGCCGACAGTTTTCAAGAGACCCAGTACTTC.

This chain links TRBV7-2 with TRBJ1-2; tentatively, D is TRBD1 (6 bases). This CDR3 is built from 14 residues. V was shortened by 1 base and J by 8 bases, with 14 bases between the two germline ends. Germline V lookup: CDR1 SGHTA, CDR2 FQGNSA. CDR3 protein: CASSLGGGARGYTF. DNA of the CDR3: TGTGCCAGCAGCTTAGGCGGGGGCGCGAGGGGCTACACCTTC.

The gene calls are TRBV7-6 and TRBJ2-2, with D possibly TRBD1 on 6 matching bases. Germline V gene lookup returns CDR1 SGHVS and CDR2 FNYEAQ. The V end was cut by 5 bases, the J end by 2 bases, with 15 bases between. The CDR3 consists of 16 residues. CDR3 coding DNA: TGTGCCAGCAGCCCCAGACAGGCCCTCAACACCGGGGAGCTGTTTTTT. It is translated as CASSPRQALNTGELFF. The full variable domain, with the rest looked up from reference TRBV7-6 and TRBJ2-2, is GAGVSQSPRYKVTKRGQDVALRCDPISGHVSLYWYRQALGQGPEFLTYFNYEAQQDKSGLPNDRFSAERPEGSISTLTIQRTEQRDSAMYRCASSPRQALNTGELFFGEGSRLTVL.